The 20 T cell receptor beta chains presented below share a single source sample, sequenced in a study of cytomegalovirus exposure and HLA in healthy donors. PCR primers comprised 60 Vbeta and 13 Jbeta primers. Produced via immunoSEQ multiplex PCR; TCRdb's table is partial and in-frame only. The sample has 200,000 or so clones, roughly 80% seen once. The sample was PBMCs. The receptors originated from a girl aged 2-9 years in good health and CMV-seronegative.

Only a few counts were recorded for this clone. J is TRBJ2-7 and V is TRBV7-9; D might be TRBD1 (5 bases). Germline V gene data show CDR1 as SEHNR and CDR2 as FQNEAQ (reference sequence). The CDR3 sequence is 16 residues long. Trimming left V 5 bases short and J 2 bases short, with 19 bases between. The CDR3 loop is CASSPLPGWSTYEQYF. The CDR3 nucleotides are TGTGCCAGCAGCCCGCTTCCAGGGTGGTCAACCTACGAGCAGTACTTC.

J is TRBJ2-5 and V is TRBV5-4; 10 bases align to TRBD2. Trimming at V came to 1 base and at J to 4 bases, leaving 1 base not matched to a gene. CDR3 length: 14 amino acids. CDR1 SGHNT and CDR2 YYREEE come from the germline V gene (reference sequence). This chain's CDR3 is CASSLSGGVETQYF. DNA for the CDR3: TGTGCCAGCAGCTTGAGCGGGGGGGTAGAGACCCAGTACTTC.

This chain uses TRBV9 with TRBJ1-3, with D hard to call. The CDR3 extends over 15 amino acids. Looked up from germline, CDR1 is SGDLS and CDR2 is YYNGEE. Trimming pared 4 bases from V and 4 bases from J, leaving 15 bases between. CDR3 DNA sequence: TGTGCCAGCAGCCTCCCTAAGGGAGGCGGAAACACCATATATTTT. Encoded protein: CASSLPKGGGNTIYF.

This clone showed up just a few times. Because the CDR3 is missing its conserved closing phenylalanine or tryptophan, this is likely a read error. The DNA is omitted, as the CDR3 cannot be located on it reliably, and the CDR3 follows TCRdb's listing. V gene TRBV2 combines with J gene TRBJ1-1; the table's D call, TRBD1, was not checked against the DNA. The CDR3 spans 16 residues, counting both ends. Germline V gene data show CDR1 as SNHLY and CDR2 as FYNNEI. Here the CDR3 reads CASSRQLTGDRGGRVL.

This rearrangement joins TRBV15 to TRBJ1-4, with 7 bases identical to TRBD1. This CDR3 comprises 14 residues. V gave up 5 bases and J gave up 7 bases; unmatched junction bases: 7. Germline loops: CDR1 LNHNV, CDR2 YYDKDF (reference sequence). For the CDR3, the DNA is TGTGCCACCAGCGAGGGGACAGTTGGTGAAAAACTGTTTTTT. Its translation: CATSEGTVGEKLFF.

The chain couples TRBV15 to TRBJ1-6, with D uncertain. Germline assignment: CDR1 LNHNV and CDR2 YYDKDF (reference sequence). The CDR3 has 16 amino acids. The V gene lost 0 bases and the J gene lost 7 bases, with 13 bases spanning the gap. The CDR3 protein is CATSREIVLLNSPLHF. In DNA, the CDR3 is TGTGCCACCAGCAGAGAGATAGTCCTATTAAATTCACCCCTCCACTTT.

The chain joins TRBV9 to TRBJ2-3; maybe TRBD1 (5 bases). V lost 0 bases, J lost 3 bases, and 8 bases lay in between. CDR1 and CDR2 from the germline V gene are SGDLS and YYNGEE. The CDR3 spans 14 residues. CDR3 nucleotide sequence: TGTGCCAGCAGCGTAGAGGGGATAACAGATACGCAGTATTTT. This codes for CASSVEGITDTQYF.

This chain links TRBV29-1 with TRBJ2-2; perhaps TRBD2 as D (5 bases). The CDR3 runs to 13 residues. CDR1 and CDR2 (germline): SQVTM, ANQGSEA. V was cut by 4 bases and J by 7 bases, with 13 bases left in between. This CDR3 is CSVGEAEGGELFF. The DNA of the CDR3 is TGCAGCGTTGGAGAGGCCGAGGGCGGGGAGCTGTTTTTT.

The chain carries TRBV6-5 and TRBJ1-2; 7 nucleotides align to TRBD1. Trimming at V came to 5 bases and at J to 3 bases, leaving 6 bases not matched to a gene. The CDR3 runs to 14 residues. Germline assignment: CDR1 MNHEY and CDR2 SVGAGI. The CDR3 sequence is CASSKNRGDYGYTF. DNA of the CDR3: TGTGCCAGCAGTAAAAACAGGGGAGACTATGGCTACACCTTC.

The genes are TRBV5-4 and TRBJ2-7; TRBD1 agrees at 12 bases. The trim removed 4 bases at V and 6 bases at J, leaving 8 bases unmatched. The CDR3 is 15 residues long. The V gene's germline CDR1 is SGHNT and CDR2 YYREEE (reference sequence). CDR3 sequence (DNA): TGTGCCAGCAGCCTCGGGACAGGGGGCGTATGCGAGCAGTACTTC. It translates to CASSLGTGGVCEQYF.

This chain connects TRBV15 to TRBJ2-5; 10 bases fit TRBD2. TRBJ2-7 matches the DNA end more closely, so the J call is doubtful. Germline lookup yields CDR1 LNHNV and CDR2 YYDKDF (reference sequence). There are 20 residues in the CDR3. CDR3 DNA: TGTGCCACCAGCAAATTAGGGGACGCCGGGACTAGCGAGGAATCCTACGAGCAGTACTTC. Its protein is CATSKLGDAGTSEESYEQYF.

The V gene is TRBV4-2, the J gene TRBJ1-5, with a tentative D call TRBD1 (5 bases). Germline-derived CDR1 and CDR2 are LGHNA and YNFKEQ. V was shortened by 5 bases and J by 5 bases, with 19 bases between the two germline ends. This CDR3 spans 16 amino acids. CDR3 DNA: TGTGCCAGCAGCGAACAACGCAGGGTCGACGATCAGCCCCAGCATTTT. Translation gives CASSEQRRVDDQPQHF.

The V gene is TRBV7-9, the J gene TRBJ1-3, with D possibly TRBD1 on 5 matching bases. This CDR3 spans 15 amino acids. Trimming left V 5 bases short and J 0 bases short, with 11 bases between. Germline CDR1 SEHNR, CDR2 FQNEAQ (reference sequence). The CDR3 loop is CASSLLRDSGNTIYF. In nucleotides, the CDR3 is TGTGCCAGCAGCCTCCTCAGGGACTCTGGAAACACCATATATTTT.

This clone was found a few times. V usage is TRBV27 and J usage is TRBJ1-5; 8 bases are shared with TRBD1. The CDR3 extends over 14 amino acids. Unmatched junction bases numbered 5, after V lost 8 bases and J lost 2 bases. Germline CDR1 MNHEY, CDR2 SMNVEV (reference sequence). CDR3: CASAGTGGNQPQHF. CDR3 nucleotide sequence: TGTGCCAGCGCCGGGACAGGCGGCAATCAGCCCCAGCATTTT.

This chain uses TRBV27 with TRBJ2-1, with D possibly matching TRBD2 (6 bases). The CDR3 runs to 14 residues. V was pared by 6 bases and J by 1 base, with 10 bases between. CDR1 and CDR2 from the germline V gene are MNHEY and SMNVEV (reference sequence). The CDR3 sequence is CASRKGRSYNEQFF. The CDR3, as DNA: TGTGCCAGCAGAAAAGGGAGGTCCTACAATGAGCAGTTCTTC.

This chain connects TRBV19 to TRBJ2-2, with a possible D match to TRBD1 (5 bases). The CDR3 covers 14 residues. Germline V gives CDR1 LNHDA, CDR2 SQIVND (reference sequence). V lost 1 base to trimming and J lost 4 bases, with 7 bases between them. The CDR3 here is CASSIVRATGELFF. The CDR3 DNA reads as TGTGCCAGTAGTATAGTCAGGGCCACCGGGGAGCTGTTTTTT.

The DNA of the CDR3 is TGCGCCAGCAGCTATAGGGGAGGGTCCTACGAGCAGTACTTC. This encodes CASSYRGGSYEQYF. The chain combines TRBV5-1 with TRBJ2-7, with TRBD2 matching over 7 bases. The CDR3 covers 14 residues. Losses at the gene ends were 3 bases for V and 1 base for J; bases not matched to a gene: 4. Per the germline V gene, CDR1 is SGHRS and CDR2 is YFSETQ.

This clone has only one observation. CDR3 in DNA: TGTGCCAGCTCAGCTAGACAGGGGGATTTTTATGGCTACACCTTC. As protein: CASSARQGDFYGYTF. The chain joins TRBV18 to TRBJ1-2; 9 bases align to TRBD1. Trimming removed 5 bases from V and 5 bases from J; junction bases left unmatched: 9. The length of the CDR3 is 15 residues. From germline, CDR1 is KGHSH and CDR2 LQKENI.

The rearrangement joins TRBV19 to TRBJ1-5; 8 bases are shared with TRBD1. V lost 4 bases, J lost 0 bases, and 5 bases stayed unmatched. CDR3 length equals 16 residues. CDR1 and CDR2 (germline): LNHDA, SQIVND (reference sequence). In DNA, the CDR3 is TGTGCCAGTAGTAGGGACAGGTATTATAGCAATCAGCCCCAGCATTTT. This sequence encodes CASSRDRYYSNQPQHF.

The chain uses TRBV10-1 and TRBJ1-5, with TRBD1 as a possible D gene (5 bases). Per the germline V gene, CDR1 is WNHNN and CDR2 is SYGVQD (reference sequence). The V end lost 6 bases, the J end lost 4 bases, and 10 bases lay between the germline ends. The CDR3 is 13 amino acids. Written as DNA, the CDR3 is TGCGCCAGCAGCGCGGGACCTAATCAGCCCCAGCATTTT. This encodes CASSAGPNQPQHF.